Listed below are T cell receptor beta chains from one sample, sequenced in a study of cytomegalovirus exposure and HLA in healthy donors. Here immunoSEQ multiplex PCR was the method, and the copy in TCRdb shows in-frame clones only, minus some. The table has about 160,000 clones, around 85% seen once. The sequencing sample was made of PBMCs. The receptors come from a man aged 35-49 years in good health and CMV-seronegative. Both conserved end residues are part of each CDR3.

v_gene: TRBV6-1
CDR3aa: CASSEGGHSRANYGYTF

v_gene: TRBV7-2
CDR3aa: CASSGSGGGELFF

v_gene: TRBV9
CDR3aa: CASSGGQGRTGELFF

v_gene: TRBV7-2
CDR3aa: CASSLASARYGYTF

v_gene: TRBV5-1
CDR3aa: CASSLEQGSYGYTF

v_gene: TRBV6-6
CDR3aa: CASSYSGTLQHF

v_gene: TRBV6-1
CDR3aa: CASRQERGRETQYF

v_gene: TRBV28
CDR3aa: CASSLIVTKETQYF

v_gene: TRBV5-1
CDR3aa: CASSLDRGNTEAFF

v_gene: TRBV28
CDR3aa: CASIPEGRGGVDTQYF

v_gene: TRBV30
CDR3aa: CAWSGQTNSPLHF

v_gene: TRBV6-1
CDR3aa: CASSEVFLAGVQETQYF

v_gene: TRBV6-1
CDR3aa: CASKETEGTGELFF

v_gene: TRBV7-2
CDR3aa: CASSPYLDREFRSPLHF

v_gene: TRBV7-9
CDR3aa: CASSNRLAGDKNIQYF

v_gene: TRBV14
CDR3aa: CASSSRVEGTEAFF

v_gene: TRBV7-8
CDR3aa: CASSLGSSYGYTF

v_gene: TRBV7-7
CDR3aa: CASSTLGGEKLFF

v_gene: TRBV27
CDR3aa: CASSPGDRGLIYGYTF